The following is a T cell receptor beta chain sequence with its context. Its antigen is undetermined. Healthy donors of bone marrow made up the group. These data belong to a study of cytomegalovirus exposure and HLA in healthy donors. Overall study results and limits: TCR beta V- and J-gene trimming was later associated with a missense DCLRE1C variant.

PCR primers comprised 60 Vbeta and 13 Jbeta primers. Data came from immunoSEQ multiplex PCR; TCRdb stores just in-frame clones and leaves some out. The repertoire holds under 90,000 clones, 75% seen once, with over 2% in the top ten. The source is a man aged 40-49 years in good health and CMV-seronegative. The material sequenced was PBMCs.

CDR3 coding DNA: TGTGCCAGCAGTTACTCGGATCAGAGGCCTGGCTACACCTTC. The encoded protein is CASSYSDQRPGYTF. This chain joins TRBV6-5 and TRBJ1-2, with unresolved D. The CDR3 sequence is 14 residues long. Germline CDR1 and CDR2: MNHEY and SVGAGI. V lost 0 bases and J lost 7, with 12 bases in between.